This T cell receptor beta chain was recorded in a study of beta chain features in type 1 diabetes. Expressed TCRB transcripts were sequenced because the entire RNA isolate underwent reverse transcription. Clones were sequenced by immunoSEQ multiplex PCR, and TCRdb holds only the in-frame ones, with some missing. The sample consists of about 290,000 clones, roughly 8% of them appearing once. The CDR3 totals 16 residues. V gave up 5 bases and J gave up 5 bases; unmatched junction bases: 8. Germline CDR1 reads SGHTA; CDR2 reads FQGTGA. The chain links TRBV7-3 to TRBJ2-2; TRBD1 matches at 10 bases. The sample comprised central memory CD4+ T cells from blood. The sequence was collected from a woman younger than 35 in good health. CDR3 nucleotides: TGTGCCAGCAGCCCGCGACAGGGGGCAGGAACCGGGGAGCTGTTTTTT. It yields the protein CASSPRQGAGTGELFF.